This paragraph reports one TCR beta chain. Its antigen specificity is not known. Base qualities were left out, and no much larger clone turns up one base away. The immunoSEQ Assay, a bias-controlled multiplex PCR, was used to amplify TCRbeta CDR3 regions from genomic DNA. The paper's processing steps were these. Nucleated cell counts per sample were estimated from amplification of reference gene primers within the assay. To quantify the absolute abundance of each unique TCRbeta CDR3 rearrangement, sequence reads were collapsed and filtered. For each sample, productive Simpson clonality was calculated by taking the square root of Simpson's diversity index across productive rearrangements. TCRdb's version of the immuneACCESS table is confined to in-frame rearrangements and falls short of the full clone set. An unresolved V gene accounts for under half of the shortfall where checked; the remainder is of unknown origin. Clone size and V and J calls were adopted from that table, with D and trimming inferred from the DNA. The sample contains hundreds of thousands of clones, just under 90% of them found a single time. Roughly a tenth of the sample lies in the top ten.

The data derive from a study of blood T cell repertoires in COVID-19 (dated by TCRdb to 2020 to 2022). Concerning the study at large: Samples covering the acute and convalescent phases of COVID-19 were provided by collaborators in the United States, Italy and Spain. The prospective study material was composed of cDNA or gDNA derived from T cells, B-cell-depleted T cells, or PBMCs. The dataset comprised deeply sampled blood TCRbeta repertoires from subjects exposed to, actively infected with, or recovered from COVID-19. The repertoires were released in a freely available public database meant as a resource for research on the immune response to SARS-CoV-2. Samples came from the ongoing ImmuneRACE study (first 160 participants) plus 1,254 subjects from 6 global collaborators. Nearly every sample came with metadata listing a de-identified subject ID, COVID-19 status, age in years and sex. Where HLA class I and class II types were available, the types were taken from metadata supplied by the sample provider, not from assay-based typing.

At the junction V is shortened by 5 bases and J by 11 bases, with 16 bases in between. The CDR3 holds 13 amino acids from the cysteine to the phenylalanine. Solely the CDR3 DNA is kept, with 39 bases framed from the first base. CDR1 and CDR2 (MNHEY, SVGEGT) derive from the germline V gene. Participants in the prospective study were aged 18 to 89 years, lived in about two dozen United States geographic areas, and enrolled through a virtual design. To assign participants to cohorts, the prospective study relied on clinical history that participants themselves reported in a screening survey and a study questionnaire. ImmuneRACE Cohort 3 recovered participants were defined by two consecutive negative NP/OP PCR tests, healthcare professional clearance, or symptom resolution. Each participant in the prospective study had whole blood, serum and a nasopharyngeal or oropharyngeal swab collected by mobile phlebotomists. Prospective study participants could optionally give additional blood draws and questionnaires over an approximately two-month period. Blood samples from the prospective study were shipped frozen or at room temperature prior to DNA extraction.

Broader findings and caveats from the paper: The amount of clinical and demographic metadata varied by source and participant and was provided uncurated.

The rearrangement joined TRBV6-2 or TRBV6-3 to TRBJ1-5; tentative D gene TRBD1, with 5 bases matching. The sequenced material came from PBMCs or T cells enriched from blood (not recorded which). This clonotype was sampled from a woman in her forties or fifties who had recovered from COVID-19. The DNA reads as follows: TGTGCCAGCAGTACGGACACCGCGGAAGCCCAGCATTTT. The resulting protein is CASSTDTAEAQHF.